This passage covers 26 T cell receptor beta chains from one sample sequenced in a study of shared clonotypes between healthy human individuals. TCRdb keeps only in-frame clones here, not all; method: immunoSEQ multiplex PCR. The data show around 2.5 million clones, roughly 93% seen once. Sequencing was performed on naive CD4+ T cells from PBMCs. As for subset: CD45RA+ positively selected. These receptors came from a man aged 18 to 30 in good health. Some clones in this sample may be carry-over from other donors' samples.

The chain employs TRBV6-4 and TRBJ1-1; 7 bases agree with TRBD1. The trim removed 5 bases at V and 5 bases at J, leaving 5 bases unmatched. The V gene's germline CDR1 is MRHNA and CDR2 SNTAGT. The CDR3 loop spans 13 amino acids. In DNA form, the CDR3 reads TGTGCCAGCAGTACAGAGACAGGGACTGAAGCTTTCTTT. Translation: CASSTETGTEAFF.

This clone was picked up one time. The rearrangement links TRBV4-2 to TRBJ1-4, with D perhaps matching TRBD1 (5 bases). Trimming cost V 4 bases and J 5 bases, with 17 bases left between them. The germline V gene has CDR1 LGHNA and CDR2 YNFKEQ. The CDR3 spans 16 residues. The CDR3 DNA reads TGTGCCAGCAGCCGATACGCGGGGCAGCCCAATGAAAAACTGTTTTTT. Translation: CASSRYAGQPNEKLFF.

The gene calls are TRBV5-4 and TRBJ2-5; D unresolved. Trimming pared 0 bases from V and 5 bases from J, leaving 14 bases between. The CDR3 extends over 15 amino acids. The germline CDR1 and CDR2 sequences are SGHNT and YYREEE (reference sequence). This CDR3 reads CASSLGTYTRETQYF. CDR3 sequence (DNA): TGTGCCAGCAGCTTGGGGACCTACACGCGGGAGACCCAGTACTTC.

The CDR3 loop reads CASSQAAPRVGPGYTF. Written as DNA, the CDR3 is TGCGCCAGCAGCCAAGCGGCTCCCAGGGTCGGGCCTGGCTACACCTTC. The chain carries TRBV4-1 and TRBJ1-2; a possible D gene is TRBD1 (5 bases). CDR1 is MGHRA, CDR2 YSYEKL, per germline. The CDR3 runs 16 residues. Trimming shortened V by 1 base and J by 7 bases, and 19 bases separated the two germline ends.

V usage is TRBV7-8 and J usage is TRBJ2-7; D is unclear. V lost 5 bases and J lost 3, with 20 bases in between. Germline V gene sequence: CDR1 SGHVS, CDR2 FQNEAQ. This CDR3 spans 16 amino acids. The CDR3 region is CASSTRVIGPHYEQYF. The CDR3 DNA reads as TGTGCCAGCAGCACCCGGGTTATCGGGCCCCACTACGAGCAGTACTTC. Full variable domain (remainder filled in from reference TRBV7-8 and TRBJ2-7): GAGVSQSPRYKVAKRGQDVALRCDPISGHVSLFWYQQALGQGPEFLTYFQNEAQLDKSGLPSDRFFAERPEGSVSTLKIQRTQQEDSAVYLCASSTRVIGPHYEQYFGPGTRLTVT.

This chain links TRBV25-1 with TRBJ2-1, with a weak D call TRBD1 (5 bases). The CDR3 runs to 15 residues. V was cut by 4 bases and J by 4 bases, with 14 bases left in between. Germline V CDR1 and CDR2: MGHDK, SYGVNS. This CDR3 is CASSGAPRGYNEQFF. In DNA, the CDR3 is TGTGCCAGCAGTGGGGCCCCTAGGGGATACAATGAGCAGTTCTTC.

This clone has only one observation. As the CDR3 is not closed by the conserved phenylalanine or tryptophan, this likely results from a read error. It is unclear where the CDR3 begins or ends on the DNA, so no DNA is shown, and the CDR3 is as TCRdb lists it. The genes are TRBV28 and TRBJ2-7. Germline CDR1 is MDHEN and CDR2 is SYDVKM. The CDR3 adds up to 13 amino acids, both ends counted. This CDR3 is CASSLGGVGSLVI.

This clone is a singleton in its sample. This chain links TRBV7-2 with TRBJ2-7, with a tentative D call TRBD2 (6 bases). The germline V and J ends were trimmed by 5 bases and 2 bases, with 13 bases remaining between them. The CDR3 covers 14 residues. Per the germline V gene, CDR1 is SGHTA and CDR2 is FQGNSA. CDR3 in DNA: TGTGCCAGCAGCCCGGGACTTCCTACCTACGAGCAGTACTTC. Translated: CASSPGLPTYEQYF.

This sequence joins TRBV6-6 and TRBJ2-7; D possibly corresponds to TRBD2 (5 bases). Germline values: CDR1 MNHNY, CDR2 SVGAGI (reference sequence). The CDR3 totals 16 residues. V lost 2 bases and J 2 bases, leaving 16 bases between the germline ends. The CDR3 DNA reads as TGTGCCAGCAGTTACGGTACGGGGTCCAAACCCTACGAGCAGTACTTC. This translates into CASSYGTGSKPYEQYF.

On this clone itself: This specimen includes other DNA sequences encoding the same CDR3. This sequence joins TRBV5-1 and TRBJ1-4; D gene unclear. The germline CDR1 and CDR2 sequences are SGHRS and YFSETQ. V was shortened by 0 bases and J by 5 bases, with 8 bases between the two germline ends. This CDR3 contains 14 residues. The CDR3 here is CASSLEAGNEKLFF. CDR3 DNA sequence: TGCGCCAGCAGCTTGGAGGCGGGGAATGAAAAACTGTTTTTT.

CDR3 in DNA: TGCAGCGTTGAACCGAATGGGGGGATTCATAATTCACCCCTCCACTTT. Translating it yields CSVEPNGGIHNSPLHF. The chain couples TRBV29-1 to TRBJ1-6, with D perhaps matching TRBD1 (5 bases). The CDR3 totals 16 residues. Between the trimmed V and J ends, which lost 2 bases and 5 bases, there was a span of 16 bases. In germline, CDR1 is SQVTM, CDR2 ANQGSEA.

This clone was seen only once. This chain links TRBV7-2 with TRBJ2-3; D is uncertain. CDR1 and CDR2 (germline): SGHTA, FQGNSA. The CDR3 covers 14 residues. V was trimmed by 6 bases and J by 4 bases, leaving 14 bases between them. CDR3 sequence reads: CASRPHLGSDTQYF. DNA of the CDR3: TGTGCCAGCAGACCCCATCTAGGGTCAGATACGCAGTATTTT.

The rearrangement links TRBV7-2 to TRBJ1-1; 8 bases map to TRBD1. Germline assignment: CDR1 SGHTA and CDR2 FQGNSA. Trimming took 1 base from V and 10 from J; bases not matched to a gene: 11. The CDR3 extends over 15 amino acids. CDR3 nucleotides: TGTGCCAGCAGCTTAGAAGCAGGGGGCCGCCCCGTAGCTTTCTTT. This codes for CASSLEAGGRPVAFF.

The gene calls are TRBV9 and TRBJ1-2; no clear D. The ends were cut back, 8 bases at V and 8 bases at J, with 16 bases in the middle. The CDR3 has 12 residues. CDR1 SGDLS and CDR2 YYNGEE come from the germline V gene. CDR3 in DNA: TGTGCCAGTTTCGGGTCCTACGGCGGCTACACCTTC. Amino acid sequence: CASFGSYGGYTF.

Regarding this clone: Other DNA sequences in the same sample also yield this CDR3. The rearrangement links TRBV7-3 to TRBJ2-2, with 12 bases lining up with TRBD1. CDR1 and CDR2 (germline): SGHTA, FQGTGA. The V segment lost 1 base and the J segment 7 bases; nucleotides outside the gene matches: 4. The CDR3 length is 16 residues. CDR3 protein: CASSLMGQGAGGELFF. CDR3 DNA: TGTGCCAGCAGCTTAATGGGACAGGGGGCTGGCGGGGAGCTGTTTTTT.

Remarks on this clone: Within the sample, other DNA sequences also encode this same CDR3. This rearrangement joins TRBV18 to TRBJ2-3; the D call may be TRBD1 or TRBD2 (5 bases each). The CDR3 contains 14 residues. The V end lost 1 base, the J end lost 3 bases, and 8 bases lay between the germline ends. CDR1 is KGHSH, CDR2 LQKENI, per germline. This CDR3 reads CASSPRGITDTQYF. The CDR3 bases are TGTGCCAGCTCACCACGGGGGATAACAGATACGCAGTATTTT.

The chain has TRBV7-2 and TRBJ1-3; the match to TRBD1 covers 7 bases. CDR1 SGHTA and CDR2 FQGNSA come from the germline V gene. The V gene end was trimmed by 5 bases and the J gene end by 3 bases; junction bases not matched to a gene: 13. The CDR3 runs 17 residues. The CDR3 sequence: CASSPTLAQGNGNTIYF. In DNA, the CDR3 is TGTGCCAGCAGCCCAACGTTGGCACAGGGGAATGGAAACACCATATATTTT.

The gene calls are TRBV6-5 and TRBJ2-7; TRBD2 matches 9 bases. Losses at the gene ends were 9 bases for V and 1 base for J; bases not matched to a gene: 10. Germline CDR1 reads MNHEY; CDR2 reads SVGAGI. The CDR3 length is 15 residues. Here the CDR3 reads CASLRLAGNSYEQYF. The CDR3 DNA sequence: TGTGCCAGTCTACGGCTAGCGGGAAATTCCTACGAGCAGTACTTC.

This chain links TRBV28 with TRBJ1-1; TRBD1 matches 9 bases. The CDR3 totals 13 residues. V shed 11 bases and J 1 base; nucleotides not matched to a gene: 5. CDR1 and CDR2 from the germline V gene are MDHEN and SYDVKM. The CDR3, as DNA: TGTGCCGGTCAACAGGGGGCGAACACTGAAGCTTTCTTT. Translated: CAGQQGANTEAFF.

This chain links TRBV30 with TRBJ1-1, with a tentative D call TRBD1 (6 bases). The CDR3 is 13 amino acids. Trimming took 3 bases from V and 4 from J, leaving 12 bases between them. The germline CDR1 and CDR2 sequences are GTSNPN and SVGIG (reference sequence). The CDR3 sequence: CAWSGGQSTEAFF. The CDR3 coding sequence is TGTGCCTGGAGCGGCGGACAGAGCACTGAAGCTTTCTTT. Drawing the rest from reference TRBV30 and TRBJ1-1, the complete variable domain is SQTIHQWPATLVQPVGSPLSLECTVEGTSNPNLYWYRQAAGRGLQLLFYSVGIGQISSEVPQNLSASRPQDRQFILSSKKLLLSDSGFYLCAWSGGQSTEAFFGQGTRLTVV.

The rearrangement joins TRBV5-1 to TRBJ1-1; 9 bases match TRBD1. This CDR3 is 17 amino acids long. V was pared by 5 bases and J by 0 bases, with 11 bases of the junction left unmatched. Germline values: CDR1 SGHRS, CDR2 YFSETQ. The CDR3 spells CASSQQLQGAVNTEAFF. In DNA form, the CDR3 reads TGCGCCAGCAGTCAACAACTACAGGGGGCCGTGAACACTGAAGCTTTCTTT.

In DNA form, the CDR3 reads TGTGCCAGCAGAGATAGCGGGATCAGGGAGCTGTTTTTT. Amino acids: CASRDSGIRELFF. The rearrangement uses TRBV6-1 and TRBJ2-2; 8 nucleotides line up with TRBD2. Germline V gene data show CDR1 as MNHNS and CDR2 as SASEGT. The CDR3 contains 13 residues. V lost 6 bases, J lost 9 bases, and 6 bases stayed unmatched.

Regarding this clone: Other DNA variants within this sample encode the same CDR3. The chain carries TRBV7-9 and TRBJ2-7; D may be TRBD2 (5 bases). The CDR3 is 14 amino acids. Trimming shortened V by 3 bases and J by 0 bases, and 9 bases separated the two germline ends. Germline V gene lookup returns CDR1 SEHNR and CDR2 FQNEAQ (reference sequence). This CDR3 is CASSFSGSSYEQYF. Here the CDR3 DNA reads TGTGCCAGCAGCTTCAGCGGCAGCTCCTACGAGCAGTACTTC.

This clone came up once. The chain carries TRBV10-3 and TRBJ2-1; 10 positions agree with TRBD2. The ends lost 2 bases at V and 4 bases at J; junction bases unmatched: 2. The CDR3 totals 15 residues. Germline V lookup: CDR1 ENHRY, CDR2 SYGVKD. CDR3 region: CAISETSGVYNEQFF. CDR3 DNA sequence: TGTGCCATCAGTGAGACTAGCGGGGTTTACAATGAGCAGTTCTTC.

The rearrangement links TRBV27 to TRBJ2-7; 7 bases align to TRBD1. The CDR3 has 16 residues. Germline CDR1 MNHEY, CDR2 SMNVEV (reference sequence). J gave up 0 bases and V 6 bases, and 11 bases lay outside the gene matches. Here the CDR3 DNA reads TGTGCCAGCAGCCCAAATTACAGGGGTAGCTCCTACGAGCAGTACTTC. Translation gives CASSPNYRGSSYEQYF.

This chain connects TRBV5-4 to TRBJ1-5; tentative D call: TRBD1 (5 bases). This CDR3 has 15 amino acids. V lost 0 bases to trimming and J lost 5 bases, with 12 bases between them. CDR1 and CDR2 from the germline V gene are SGHNT and YYREEE (reference sequence). CDR3 sequence reads: CASSLAGRADQPQHF. CDR3 coding DNA: TGTGCCAGCAGCTTGGCGGGCAGGGCAGATCAGCCCCAGCATTTT.